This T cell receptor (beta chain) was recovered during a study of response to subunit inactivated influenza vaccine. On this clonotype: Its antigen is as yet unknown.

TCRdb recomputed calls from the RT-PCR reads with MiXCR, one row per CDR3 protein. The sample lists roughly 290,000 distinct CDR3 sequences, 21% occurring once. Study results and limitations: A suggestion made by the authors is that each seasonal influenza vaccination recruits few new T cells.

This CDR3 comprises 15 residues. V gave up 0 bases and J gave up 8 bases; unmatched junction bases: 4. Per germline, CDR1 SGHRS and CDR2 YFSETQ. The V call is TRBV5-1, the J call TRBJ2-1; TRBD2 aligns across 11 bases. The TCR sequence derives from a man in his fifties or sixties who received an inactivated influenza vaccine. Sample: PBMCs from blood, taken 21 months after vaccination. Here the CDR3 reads CASSLVSGGADEQFF. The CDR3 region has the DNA TGCGCCAGCAGCTTGGTTAGCGGGGGGGCCGATGAGCAGTTCTTC. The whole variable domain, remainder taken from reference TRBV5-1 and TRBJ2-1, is KAGVTQTPRYLIKTRGQQVTLSCSPISGHRSVSWYQQTPGQGLQFLFEYFSETQRNKGNFPGRFSGRQFSNSRSEMNVSTLELGDSALYLCASSLVSGGADEQFFGPGTRLTVL.